The next 10 T cell receptor beta chains were all read from a single sample in a study of blood T cells in healthy people across ages. Combining a sample-barcoded 5' primer with a J-beta primer mix, a second PCR ran for roughly 7 to 11 cycles. TCRdb fed the 5' RACE reads into MiXCR, producing one record per CDR3 protein. The table includes under 700,000 distinct CDR3 sequences, 24% detected once. These same data were also listed under a study on T cells of mothers and their children.

Sequencing used blood. The receptors stem from a boy aged 5-17 years in good health.

The rearrangement uses TRBV3-1 and TRBJ2-3; 8 bases match TRBD2. CDR1 and CDR2 (germline): LGHDT, YNNKEL (reference sequence). This CDR3 contains 16 residues. The V and J ends lost 1 base and 0 bases, in that order; junction bases with no gene match: 3. CDR3 amino acids: CASSQVSGSSTDTQYF. As DNA, the CDR3 is TGTGCCAGCAGCCAAGTGAGCGGGAGCAGCACAGATACGCAGTATTTT.

This clonotype occurred a few times. The V and J genes are TRBV12-3 or TRBV12-4 and TRBJ1-3; unclear D gene. V lost 4 bases and J lost 4, with 5 bases in between. This CDR3 has 12 residues. CDR3 region: CASSSVGNTIYF. The DNA of the CDR3 is TGTGCCAGCAGTTCCGTAGGAAACACCATATATTTT.

This clonotype was recorded a few times. J is TRBJ2-1 and V is TRBV6-1; D is possibly TRBD1 (6 bases). Germline V gene lookup returns CDR1 MNHNS and CDR2 SASEGT. Trimming pared 3 bases from V and 8 bases from J, leaving 17 bases between. The CDR3 runs to 15 residues. The CDR3 here is CASSDLTRGSDEQFF. DNA for the CDR3: TGTGCCAGCAGTGATTTAACCAGGGGTTCCGATGAGCAGTTCTTC.

The V and J genes are TRBV4-1 and TRBJ1-4; 8 bases agree with TRBD1. J gave up 7 bases and V 2 bases, and 9 bases lay outside the gene matches. CDR3 length: 16 amino acids. The V gene's germline CDR1 is MGHRA and CDR2 YSYEKL. The CDR3 DNA sequence: TGCGCCAGCAGCCAACCAGGACAGGGAAGATCTGAAAAACTGTTTTTT. Protein product: CASSQPGQGRSEKLFF.

V gene TRBV6-6 combines with J gene TRBJ2-5, with a weak D call TRBD2 (7 bases). The CDR3 consists of 16 residues. The V gene's germline CDR1 is MNHNY and CDR2 SVGAGI (reference sequence). Trimming took 2 bases from V and 4 from J, leaving 17 bases between them. The CDR3 nucleotides are TGTGCCAGCAGTTACGGCACACGGGGGGCGCGAGAGACCCAGTACTTC. It codes for CASSYGTRGARETQYF.

In its sample, this clonotype was seen a few times. This sequence joins TRBV20-1 and TRBJ2-7; TRBD2 agrees at 10 bases. The V segment lost 5 bases and the J segment 5 bases; nucleotides outside the gene matches: 12. Germline V gives CDR1 DFQATT, CDR2 SNEGSKA (reference sequence). The CDR3 is 15 amino acids. This chain's CDR3 is CSAGLLAGVLDEQYF. The CDR3 DNA reads TGCAGTGCTGGGCTGCTAGCGGGAGTCTTGGACGAGCAGTACTTC.

This clonotype was recorded many times. The chain couples TRBV29-1 to TRBJ2-7; D unresolved. The CDR3 runs to 12 residues. Trimming shortened V by 4 bases and J by 2 bases, and 9 bases separated the two germline ends. The V gene's germline CDR1 is SQVTM and CDR2 ANQGSEA. CDR3 in amino acids: CSVGQGTYEQYF. The CDR3 bases are TGCAGCGTTGGACAAGGAACCTACGAGCAGTACTTC.

V gene TRBV5-1 combines with J gene TRBJ2-3; a possible D gene is TRBD2 (5 bases). V shed 0 bases and J shed 1 base, with 9 bases lying between them. CDR1 SGHRS and CDR2 YFSETQ come from the germline V gene. The CDR3 consists of 15 residues. CDR3 protein: CASSLVERGTDTQYF. CDR3 sequence (DNA): TGCGCCAGCAGCTTGGTAGAGAGGGGCACAGATACGCAGTATTTT.

Of note for this clonotype: A read error may account for a junction end that differs from germline. The rearrangement joins TRBV7-2 to TRBJ2-7, with D maybe TRBD1 (6 bases). The CDR3 length is 13 residues. Germline V gene data show CDR1 as SGHTA and CDR2 as FQGNSA. CDR3 in amino acids: CASSLQSDSRGDF. The CDR3 nucleotides read TGTGCCAGCAGCTTACAGTCGGACAGTAGGGGAGACTTC.

The chain recombines TRBV4-3 with TRBJ1-4; the D gene is possibly TRBD1 (5 bases). The germline gives CDR1 LGHNA, CDR2 YSLEER. This CDR3 comprises 18 residues. Deletions cut 0 bases from V and 7 bases from J, with 21 bases between. The CDR3 DNA reads as TGCGCCAGCAGCCAAGATCTGGGGGTGGCCGGGAGTACTGAAAAACTGTTTTTT. Residues: CASSQDLGVAGSTEKLFF.